A selection of T cell receptor beta chains follows, all from one sample in a study of cytomegalovirus exposure and HLA in healthy donors. TCRdb's copy holds only in-frame clones and misses some; the assay was immunoSEQ multiplex PCR. This sample carries around 150,000 clones, 75% to 90% of them seen once, and the ten largest clones take under 2%. Sample: PBMCs. These TCRs come from a young woman in good health and CMV-seronegative. Both conserved end residues are part of each CDR3. A D gene is named only where the DNA matches it firmly. The listing skips clone size in some rows; elsewhere it reads once, few, many or a size class.

j_call | d_call | clone_size | v_call | cdr3_aa | cdr3_nt
TRBJ2-7 | . | . | TRBV7-8 | CASSLGEHSSYEQYF | TGTGCCAGCAGCTTAGGAGAGCACAGCTCCTACGAGCAGTACTTC
TRBJ2-1 | TRBD2 | . | TRBV11-2 | CASSLRWEGRWDEQFF | TGTGCCAGCAGCTTGAGGTGGGAGGGCCGGTGGGATGAGCAGTTCTTC
TRBJ2-2 | . | . | TRBV9 | CASSVVSGALTGELFF | TGTGCCAGCAGCGTAGTTAGCGGAGCGCTCACCGGGGAGCTGTTTTTT
TRBJ2-3 | . | . | TRBV6-6 | CASLSRQSSTDTQYF | TGTGCCAGCCTCTCCCGACAGTCTAGCACAGATACGCAGTATTTT
TRBJ1-1 | TRBD1 | once | TRBV2 | CASSRGQGAGPEAFF | TGTGCCAGCAGTCGGGGACAGGGGGCTGGACCTGAAGCTTTCTTT
TRBJ2-7 | TRBD1 | . | TRBV6-5 | CASSPTGKPYEQYF | TGTGCCAGCAGTCCGACAGGGAAACCCTACGAGCAGTACTTC
TRBJ2-7 | . | . | TRBV11-2 | CASSLNSWEQYF | TGTGCCAGCAGCTTAAACTCGTGGGAGCAGTACTTC
TRBJ2-7 | . | . | TRBV30 | CAWSLRPPLALF | TGTGCCTGGAGCCTGAGGCCGCCATTGGCCCTCTTC
TRBJ1-4 | . | . | TRBV1 | CTSSHFQTETNEKLFF | TGCACCAGCAGCCACTTTCAGACAGAAACTAATGAAAAACTGTTTTTT
TRBJ1-6 | . | . | TRBV7-8 | CASSLGSSYNSPLHF | TGTGCCAGCAGCTTAGGTAGCTCCTATAATTCACCCCTCCACTTT
TRBJ1-2 | TRBD1 | . | TRBV6-5 | CASSYSPGQGTGGYTF | TGTGCCAGCAGTTACTCGCCCGGACAGGGGACCGGTGGCTACACCTTC
TRBJ2-2 | TRBD1 | . | TRBV18 | CASSPWTGDTGELFF | TGTGCCAGCTCACCTTGGACAGGCGACACCGGGGAGCTGTTTTTT
TRBJ2-7 | . | . | TRBV6-6 | CATSAGWLHYEQYF | TGTGCCACCTCAGCAGGGTGGCTGCACTACGAGCAGTACTTC
TRBJ2-7 | . | . | TRBV5-1 | CASSWDIETYEQYF | TGCGCCAGCAGCTGGGACATTGAGACCTACGAGCAGTACTTC
TRBJ2-5 | . | . | TRBV11-2 | CASSSTSQGTQETQYF | TGTGCCAGCAGCTCCACCTCACAGGGCACGCAAGAGACCCAGTACTTC
TRBJ1-1 | . | . | TRBV6-1 | CASSELGQNTEAFF | TGTGCCAGCAGTGAATTAGGACAGAACACTGAAGCTTTCTTT
TRBJ2-2 | . | . | TRBV30 | CAWSARAVFDFFTGELFF | TGTGCCTGGAGTGCAAGAGCGGTTTTTGACTTTTTCACCGGGGAGCTGTTTTTT
TRBJ1-4 | . | . | TRBV19 | CASSIDRGGAPANEKLFF | TGTGCCAGTAGTATAGATCGGGGGGGGGCGCCAGCTAATGAAAAACTGTTTTTT
TRBJ1-6 | . | . | TRBV27 | CASSQLPPLKRVGSPLHF | TGTGCCAGCAGTCAATTACCGCCCCTGAAGAGGGTTGGATCACCCCTCCACTTT
TRBJ2-3 | . | . | TRBV19 | CASIGGWTDTQYF | TGTGCCAGTATTGGGGGGTGGACAGATACGCAGTATTTT
TRBJ2-3 | TRBD2 | . | TRBV7-2 | CASSLAGAGGQIDTQYF | TGTGCCAGCAGCTTAGCAGGGGCGGGGGGGCAAATAGATACGCAGTATTTT
TRBJ2-1 | TRBD2 | . | TRBV5-1 | CASSPLAGVNEQFF | TGCGCCAGCAGCCCGTTAGCGGGAGTCAATGAGCAGTTCTTC
TRBJ2-7 | TRBD1 | . | TRBV27 | CASSLRGQDYEQYF | TGTGCCAGCAGTTTAAGAGGACAGGACTACGAGCAGTACTTC
TRBJ1-2 | TRBD1 | . | TRBV5-6 | CASSVGQGSHYGYTF | TGTGCCAGCAGCGTTGGACAGGGTAGTCACTATGGCTACACCTTC